This T cell receptor (beta chain) was captured by sequencing in a study of blood T cell repertoires in COVID-19. Study at large: Some COVID-19 samples were acute and others convalescent; all came from the United States, Italy and Spain. The analysed material was cDNA or gDNA that came from T cells, B-cell-depleted T cells, or PBMCs.

Source study methods: Reference gene primers were amplified, and this amplification served to estimate nucleated cell counts. The method was immunoSEQ multiplex PCR; TCRdb's version includes in-frame clones alone and lacks a portion of them. The V and J calls and the clone size are those of that table, but D and trimming were determined from the DNA. In the table there are under 250,000 clones, approximately 80% of which are singletons. This clone was seen just once. Germline lookup yields CDR1 MNHEY and CDR2 SMNVEV (reference sequence). Between the trimmed V and J ends, which lost 3 bases and 2 bases, there was a span of 14 bases. The CDR3 totals 15 residues.

The sequence was obtained from an elderly man with acute or convalescent COVID-19. This chain links TRBV27 with TRBJ2-7; D gene unclear. Sequences were obtained from peripheral blood. CDR3 sequence: CASSLTGSPPYEQYF. In DNA, the CDR3 is TGTGCCAGCAGTTTGACGGGTAGTCCTCCCTACGAGCAGTACTTC.